Following are 3 T cell receptor beta chains from one sample sequenced in a study of T cell repertoires in cytomegalovirus infection. No cognate antigen is known for these TCRs. TCRdb re-called the reads through MiXCR, storing one row per CDR3 protein. The table lists hundreds of thousands of distinct CDR3 sequences, roughly 33% of them singletons. Sequenced here: cultured PBMCs, sampled from culture after CMV antigen stimulation. These receptors were collected from a human donor in good health (CMV status not recorded). Some clones in this sample may be carry-over from other donors' samples.

The CDR3 spells CASSPPSAGYEQYF. The CDR3 DNA follows: TGTGCCAGCTCACCACCGAGCGCGGGCTACGAGCAGTACTTC. J is TRBJ2-7 and V is TRBV18, with D maybe TRBD2 (5 bases). The germline V gene has CDR1 KGHSH and CDR2 LQKENI. The CDR3 runs 14 residues. V shed 0 bases and J shed 3 bases, with 9 bases lying between them.

This CDR3 is CASGRGQLIYYGYTF. In nucleotides, the CDR3 is TGTGCCAGCGGAAGAGGTCAATTAATCTACTATGGCTACACCTTC. This chain uses TRBV6-1 with TRBJ1-2; D not certain. CDR3 length: 15 residues. The germline V gene encodes CDR1 MNHNS and CDR2 SASEGT. V dropped 8 bases and J dropped 3 bases, with 19 bases sitting between them.

The chain carries TRBV7-8 and TRBJ2-1, with 12 bases lining up with TRBD2. This CDR3 region has 16 residues. Per germline, CDR1 SGHVS and CDR2 FQNEAQ. V was pared by 4 bases and J by 5 bases, with 6 bases of the junction left unmatched. The CDR3 DNA follows: TGTGCCAGCAGCTACGGACTAGCGGGATCAAACAATGAGCAGTTCTTC. Its translation is CASSYGLAGSNNEQFF.